The rows below give T cell receptor beta chains drawn from one sample of a study of beta chain features in type 1 diabetes. Some clones are missing from TCRdb's copy, which holds only in-frame ones; the method was immunoSEQ multiplex PCR. Among about 740,000 clones, 13% were seen once, and the ten largest hold 0.02% to 0.025%. Sequenced input: naive CD4+ T cells from blood. These receptor sequences come from a man younger than 35 with type 1 diabetes. Both conserved end residues are part of each CDR3. The order of the fields is CDR3 length, D gene, J gene, clone size, V gene, CDR3 protein, CDR3 DNA. D genes are given only for firm matches. Clone size appears in some rows only: once, few, many, or a class for an expanded clone.

CDR3 length: 14
D gene: -
J gene: TRBJ2-7
clone size: -
V gene: TRBV5-1
CDR3 protein: CASSALGRNYEQYF
CDR3 DNA: TGCGCCAGCAGCGCCCTTGGGAGAAACTACGAGCAGTACTTC

CDR3 length: 12
D gene: -
J gene: TRBJ1-1
clone size: few
V gene: TRBV4-1
CDR3 protein: CASSQDRGEAFF
CDR3 DNA: TGCGCCAGCAGCCAAGATCGAGGAGAAGCTTTCTTT

CDR3 length: 13
D gene: -
J gene: TRBJ2-2
clone size: -
V gene: TRBV30
CDR3 protein: CAWRGPAAGELFF
CDR3 DNA: TGTGCCTGGAGAGGACCGGCGGCCGGGGAGCTGTTTTTT

CDR3 length: 15
D gene: -
J gene: TRBJ2-2
clone size: -
V gene: TRBV6-1
CDR3 protein: CASSEEHLNTGELFF
CDR3 DNA: TGTGCCAGCAGTGAGGAGCACCTGAACACCGGGGAGCTGTTTTTT

CDR3 length: 13
D gene: -
J gene: TRBJ2-7
clone size: few
V gene: TRBV2
CDR3 protein: CASSRDTEYEQYF
CDR3 DNA: TGTGCCAGTAGCCGGGACACCGAGTACGAGCAGTACTTC

CDR3 length: 13
D gene: -
J gene: TRBJ1-1
clone size: -
V gene: TRBV30
CDR3 protein: CAWNDRYGTEAFF
CDR3 DNA: TGTGCCTGGAACGATAGGTACGGTACTGAAGCTTTCTTT

CDR3 length: 11
D gene: -
J gene: TRBJ2-1
clone size: few
V gene: TRBV10-3
CDR3 protein: CAIKGYNEQFF
CDR3 DNA: TGTGCCATCAAGGGCTACAATGAGCAGTTCTTC

CDR3 length: 13
D gene: -
J gene: TRBJ1-1
clone size: -
V gene: TRBV6-6
CDR3 protein: CASIERLNTEAFF
CDR3 DNA: TGTGCCAGCATTGAAAGACTGAACACTGAAGCTTTCTTT

CDR3 length: 14
D gene: TRBD1
J gene: TRBJ2-7
clone size: -
V gene: TRBV7-9
CDR3 protein: CASSFTGGSSEQYF
CDR3 DNA: TGTGCCAGCAGCTTTACAGGGGGCTCTAGCGAGCAGTACTTC

CDR3 length: 13
D gene: -
J gene: TRBJ1-1
clone size: few
V gene: TRBV2
CDR3 protein: CARPPGMNTEAFF
CDR3 DNA: TGTGCCCGCCCCCCGGGAATGAACACTGAAGCTTTCTTT

CDR3 length: 13
D gene: -
J gene: TRBJ1-2
clone size: -
V gene: TRBV7-9
CDR3 protein: CASTSGDLYGYTF
CDR3 DNA: TGTGCCAGCACTTCGGGGGATTTATATGGCTACACCTTC

CDR3 length: 15
D gene: -
J gene: TRBJ1-5
clone size: -
V gene: TRBV4-1
CDR3 protein: CASSRKDSADQPQHF
CDR3 DNA: TGCGCCAGCAGCCGAAAGGACAGTGCCGATCAGCCCCAGCATTTT

CDR3 length: 12
D gene: TRBD1
J gene: TRBJ1-4
clone size: few
V gene: TRBV6-1
CDR3 protein: CASIRTGEKLFF
CDR3 DNA: TGTGCCAGCATTAGGACAGGGGAAAAACTGTTTTTT

CDR3 length: 14
D gene: TRBD1
J gene: TRBJ1-2
clone size: few
V gene: TRBV9
CDR3 protein: CASSVQEQGVGYTF
CDR3 DNA: TGTGCCAGCAGCGTCCAAGAACAGGGGGTAGGCTACACCTTC

CDR3 length: 15
D gene: -
J gene: TRBJ1-1
clone size: few
V gene: TRBV5-1
CDR3 protein: CASSHPGTPHTEAFF
CDR3 DNA: TGCGCCAGCAGCCACCCCGGGACACCTCACACTGAAGCTTTCTTT

CDR3 length: 14
D gene: -
J gene: TRBJ1-6
clone size: few
V gene: TRBV5-4
CDR3 protein: CASSLRTENSPLHF
CDR3 DNA: TGTGCCAGCAGCTTGAGGACAGAGAATTCACCCCTCCACTTT

CDR3 length: 17
D gene: -
J gene: TRBJ1-4
clone size: -
V gene: TRBV5-1
CDR3 protein: CASSLSSSGAGNEKLFF
CDR3 DNA: TGCGCCAGCAGCTTGTCATCCTCTGGGGCCGGTAATGAAAAACTGTTTTTT

CDR3 length: 15
D gene: -
J gene: TRBJ2-3
clone size: -
V gene: TRBV14
CDR3 protein: CASSQAWSSSDTQYF
CDR3 DNA: TGTGCCAGCAGCCAAGCCTGGAGTAGCTCAGATACGCAGTATTTT

CDR3 length: 14
D gene: -
J gene: TRBJ2-5
clone size: -
V gene: TRBV15
CDR3 protein: CATSRDQGGETQYF
CDR3 DNA: TGTGCCACCAGCAGAGATCAGGGGGGTGAGACCCAGTACTTC

CDR3 length: 14
D gene: -
J gene: TRBJ1-4
clone size: -
V gene: TRBV25-1
CDR3 protein: CASGLTATNEKLFF
CDR3 DNA: TGTGCCAGCGGGCTGACAGCAACTAATGAAAAACTGTTTTTT

CDR3 length: 16
D gene: TRBD1
J gene: TRBJ2-5
clone size: few
V gene: TRBV25-1
CDR3 protein: CASSGAGAGTGETQYF
CDR3 DNA: TGTGCCAGCAGTGGCGCAGGGGCGGGGACAGGAGAGACCCAGTACTTC

CDR3 length: 14
D gene: -
J gene: TRBJ2-7
clone size: few
V gene: TRBV2
CDR3 protein: CASQRGTSSYEQYF
CDR3 DNA: TGTGCCAGCCAGAGGGGGACAAGCTCCTACGAGCAGTACTTC

CDR3 length: 19
D gene: -
J gene: TRBJ2-1
clone size: few
V gene: TRBV7-8
CDR3 protein: CASSLLHGSVESSYNEQFF
CDR3 DNA: TGTGCCAGCAGCCTCTTACATGGTAGCGTAGAATCTTCCTACAATGAGCAGTTCTTC

CDR3 length: 15
D gene: TRBD1
J gene: TRBJ1-1
clone size: few
V gene: TRBV6-6
CDR3 protein: CASSPGTGSNTEAFF
CDR3 DNA: TGTGCCAGCAGCCCCGGGACAGGGTCGAACACTGAAGCTTTCTTT

CDR3 length: 14
D gene: TRBD1
J gene: TRBJ1-4
clone size: -
V gene: TRBV4-1
CDR3 protein: CASSLGQGREKLFF
CDR3 DNA: TGCGCCAGCAGCCTGGGACAGGGCCGGGAAAAACTGTTTTTT

CDR3 length: 14
D gene: -
J gene: TRBJ2-4
clone size: -
V gene: TRBV5-1
CDR3 protein: CASKQTLAKNIQYF
CDR3 DNA: TGCGCCAGCAAGCAGACACTAGCCAAAAACATTCAGTACTTC

CDR3 length: 15
D gene: -
J gene: TRBJ1-4
clone size: few
V gene: TRBV30
CDR3 protein: CAWSPRGGSNEKLFF
CDR3 DNA: TGTGCCTGGAGCCCCCGTGGGGGGTCTAATGAAAAACTGTTTTTT

CDR3 length: 15
D gene: -
J gene: TRBJ2-7
clone size: few
V gene: TRBV15
CDR3 protein: CATSRDGGSPYEQYF
CDR3 DNA: TGTGCCACCAGCAGAGATGGGGGCTCCCCATACGAGCAGTACTTC

CDR3 length: 13
D gene: -
J gene: TRBJ2-2
clone size: few
V gene: TRBV6-5
CDR3 protein: CASRPEDTGELFF
CDR3 DNA: TGTGCCAGCAGACCGGAAGATACCGGGGAGCTGTTTTTT

CDR3 length: 13
D gene: -
J gene: TRBJ1-2
clone size: -
V gene: TRBV18
CDR3 protein: CASADGRAYGYTF
CDR3 DNA: TGTGCCAGCGCCGATGGCAGGGCGTATGGCTACACCTTC

CDR3 length: 14
D gene: -
J gene: TRBJ1-3
clone size: -
V gene: TRBV2
CDR3 protein: CASSEAVNGNTIYF
CDR3 DNA: TGTGCCAGCAGTGAAGCTGTTAATGGAAACACCATATATTTT

CDR3 length: 14
D gene: -
J gene: TRBJ1-3
clone size: -
V gene: TRBV10-3
CDR3 protein: CAISEGESGNTIYF
CDR3 DNA: TGTGCCATCAGTGAGGGGGAGTCTGGAAACACCATATATTTT

CDR3 length: 18
D gene: -
J gene: TRBJ2-6
clone size: few
V gene: TRBV7-2
CDR3 protein: CASSLKGIIASGANVLTF
CDR3 DNA: TGTGCCAGCAGCTTAAAGGGTATCATCGCGTCTGGGGCCAACGTCCTGACTTTC

CDR3 length: 15
D gene: -
J gene: TRBJ1-4
clone size: -
V gene: TRBV18
CDR3 protein: CASSPDRSTNEKLFF
CDR3 DNA: TGTGCCAGCTCACCAGACCGATCAACTAATGAAAAACTGTTTTTT

CDR3 length: 16
D gene: -
J gene: TRBJ2-7
clone size: -
V gene: TRBV4-1
CDR3 protein: CASSQVSGTYSYEQYF
CDR3 DNA: TGCGCCAGCAGCCAAGTGTCTGGGACCTACTCCTACGAGCAGTACTTC

CDR3 length: 16
D gene: -
J gene: TRBJ1-2
clone size: few
V gene: TRBV5-6
CDR3 protein: CASSSPGGAGDYGYTF
CDR3 DNA: TGTGCCAGCAGCTCCCCCGGGGGGGCTGGAGACTATGGCTACACCTTC

CDR3 length: 15
D gene: TRBD2
J gene: TRBJ2-7
clone size: -
V gene: TRBV5-6
CDR3 protein: CASSPLSGGSYEQYF
CDR3 DNA: TGTGCCAGCAGCCCACTTTCCGGGGGGTCCTACGAGCAGTACTTC

CDR3 length: 11
D gene: -
J gene: TRBJ1-1
clone size: -
V gene: TRBV6-4
CDR3 protein: CASSNGLRAFF
CDR3 DNA: TGTGCCAGCAGTAACGGTCTGCGGGCTTTCTTT

CDR3 length: 17
D gene: -
J gene: TRBJ1-2
clone size: -
V gene: TRBV9
CDR3 protein: CASSADPPLAENYGYTF
CDR3 DNA: TGTGCCAGCAGCGCCGACCCCCCCCTTGCCGAGAACTATGGCTACACCTTC

CDR3 length: 13
D gene: TRBD2
J gene: TRBJ2-2
clone size: -
V gene: TRBV29-1
CDR3 protein: CSASGVDTGELFF
CDR3 DNA: TGCAGTGCAAGCGGGGTCGACACCGGGGAGCTGTTTTTT

CDR3 length: 14
D gene: -
J gene: TRBJ2-4
clone size: -
V gene: TRBV2
CDR3 protein: CASSADRSENIQYF
CDR3 DNA: TGTGCCAGCAGTGCGGACAGATCAGAAAACATTCAGTACTTC

CDR3 length: 14
D gene: -
J gene: TRBJ1-5
clone size: few
V gene: TRBV7-9
CDR3 protein: CASSLVGRDQPQHF
CDR3 DNA: TGTGCCAGCAGCTTAGTAGGCCGAGATCAGCCCCAGCATTTT

CDR3 length: 14
D gene: -
J gene: TRBJ1-2
clone size: few
V gene: TRBV2
CDR3 protein: CASSDRSVRDGYTF
CDR3 DNA: TGTGCCAGCAGCGACAGATCAGTTCGAGATGGCTACACCTTC

CDR3 length: 15
D gene: -
J gene: TRBJ1-4
clone size: -
V gene: TRBV7-6
CDR3 protein: CASSSTGRTNEKLFF
CDR3 DNA: TGTGCCAGCAGCTCCACAGGGAGGACTAATGAAAAACTGTTTTTT